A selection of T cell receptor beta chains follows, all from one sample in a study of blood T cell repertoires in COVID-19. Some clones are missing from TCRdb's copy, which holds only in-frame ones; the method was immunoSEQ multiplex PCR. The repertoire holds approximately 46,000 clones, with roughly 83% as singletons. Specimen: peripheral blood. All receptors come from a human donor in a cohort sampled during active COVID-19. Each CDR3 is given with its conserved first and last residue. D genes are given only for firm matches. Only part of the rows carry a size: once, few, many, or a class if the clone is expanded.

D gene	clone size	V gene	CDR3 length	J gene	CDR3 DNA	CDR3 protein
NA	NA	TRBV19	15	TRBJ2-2	TGTGCCAGTAGTATAGGTGGGGCTGGGACCGGGGAGCTGTTTTTT	CASSIGGAGTGELFF
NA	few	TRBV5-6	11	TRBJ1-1	TGTGCCAGCACAGGGAACACTGAAGCTTTCTTT	CASTGNTEAFF
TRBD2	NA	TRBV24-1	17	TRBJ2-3	TGTGCCACCAGTGACCCTAAGACTAGCGGGAGCACAGATACGCAGTATTTT	CATSDPKTSGSTDTQYF
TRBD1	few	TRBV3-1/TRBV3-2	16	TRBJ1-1	TGTGCCAGCAGCCAAGGGACAGGGGGGAGGGTCACTGAAGCTTTCTTT	CASSQGTGGRVTEAFF
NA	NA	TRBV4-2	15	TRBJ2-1	TGTGCCAGCAGCCCGGGGGATAGGGCCTACAATGAGCAGTTCTTC	CASSPGDRAYNEQFF
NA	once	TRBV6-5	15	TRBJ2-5	TGTGCCAGCAGTTACTCCGCGGCAGACCAAGAGACCCAGTACTTC	CASSYSAADQETQYF
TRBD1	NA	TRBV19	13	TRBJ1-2	TGTGCCAGTAGCGACCGGGACAGGGCACCCAACTCTTTC	CASSDRDRAPNSF
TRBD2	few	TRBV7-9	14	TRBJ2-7	TGTGCCAGCAGCCCTAGCGGGAGTGCGCACGAGCAGTACTTC	CASSPSGSAHEQYF
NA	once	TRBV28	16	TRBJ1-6	TGTGCCAGCAGTCCCCCGGGAGGATTTTATAATTCACCCCTCCACTTT	CASSPPGGFYNSPLHF
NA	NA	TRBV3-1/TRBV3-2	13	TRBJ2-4	TGTGCCAGCAGCACCGGGGCCAAAAACATTCAGTACTTC	CASSTGAKNIQYF
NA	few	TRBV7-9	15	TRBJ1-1	TGTGCCAGCAGCTACCTCAGGGGAAAGAACACTGAAGCTTTCTTT	CASSYLRGKNTEAFF
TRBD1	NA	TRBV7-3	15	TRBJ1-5	TGTGCCAGCAGCACCCAAGGGACAGGGAATCAGCCCCAGCATTTT	CASSTQGTGNQPQHF
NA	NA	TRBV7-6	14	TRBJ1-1	TGTGCCAGCAGCTTAGCGGGGGGGCACACTGAAGCTTTCTTT	CASSLAGGHTEAFF
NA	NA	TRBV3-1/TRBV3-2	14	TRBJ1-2	TGTGCCAGCAGCCAAGCTCGGGAGTCCTATGGCTACACCTTC	CASSQARESYGYTF
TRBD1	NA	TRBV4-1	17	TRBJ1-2	TGCGCCAGCAGCCAAGACCCCGGACAGGGGGCTGTGTATGGCTACACCTTC	CASSQDPGQGAVYGYTF
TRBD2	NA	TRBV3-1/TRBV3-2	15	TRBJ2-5	TGTGCCAGCAGCCAAGTATGGGCGGGAGGGGAGACCCAGTACTTC	CASSQVWAGGETQYF
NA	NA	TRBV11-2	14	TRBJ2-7	TGTGCCAGCAGCCCTCTCCGGGTTGGGTACGAGCAGTACTTC	CASSPLRVGYEQYF
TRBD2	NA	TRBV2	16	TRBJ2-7	TGTGCCAGCAGTGAACTTTGGGCGGGGGGCTTTGACGAGCAGTACTTC	CASSELWAGGFDEQYF
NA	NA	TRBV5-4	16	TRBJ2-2	TGTGCCAGCAGGGGGATAGGGGCATCCTCACCCGGGGAGCTGTTTTTT	CASRGIGASSPGELFF
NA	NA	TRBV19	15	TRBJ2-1	TGTGCCAGTAGTTTGACAGACCTCTCCTACAATGAGCAGTTCTTC	CASSLTDLSYNEQFF
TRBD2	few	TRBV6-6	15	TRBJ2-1	TGTGCCACCCAGCTTACTAGCGGGGCCTACAATGAGCAGTTCTTC	CATQLTSGAYNEQFF
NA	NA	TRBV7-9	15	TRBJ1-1	TGTGCCAGCAGCTTAGCCGGTTTTAGAAACACTGAAGCTTTCTTT	CASSLAGFRNTEAFF
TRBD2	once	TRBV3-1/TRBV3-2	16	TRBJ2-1	TGTGCCAGCAGCCCGACTAGCGGGGGGGCGACCGGTGAGCAGTTCTTC	CASSPTSGGATGEQFF
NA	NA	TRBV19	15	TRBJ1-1	TGTGCCAGTAGTATATCTCAGTCCCCCAACACTGAAGCTTTCTTT	CASSISQSPNTEAFF
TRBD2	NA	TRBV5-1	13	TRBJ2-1	TGCGCCAGCAGCTTCGGGGGGGACAATGAGCAGTTCTTC	CASSFGGDNEQFF
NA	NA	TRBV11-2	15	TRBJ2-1	TGTGCCAGCAGCCAAACTAGGACGGGATACAATGAGCAGTTCTTC	CASSQTRTGYNEQFF
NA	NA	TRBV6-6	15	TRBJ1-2	TGTGCCAGCAGTTACTCGGAAGGACAGAACTATGGCTACACCTTC	CASSYSEGQNYGYTF
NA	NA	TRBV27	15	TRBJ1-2	TGTGCCATCATACTGAGGGATAGCAAAAACTATGGCTACACCTTC	CAIILRDSKNYGYTF
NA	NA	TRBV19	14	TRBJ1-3	TGTGCCAGTAGTATAACGAGCTCTGGAAACACCATATATTTT	CASSITSSGNTIYF
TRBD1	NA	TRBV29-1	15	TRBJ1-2	TGCAGCGCCCTTGTGGGGGACAGGGGGCTGGGTGGCTACACCTTC	CSALVGDRGLGGYTF
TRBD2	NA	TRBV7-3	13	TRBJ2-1	TGTGCCAGCAGCTTTGGGACTAACAGTGAGCAGTTCTTC	CASSFGTNSEQFF
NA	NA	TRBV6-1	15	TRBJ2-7	TGTGCCAGCAGTGAATGGGGGACTGCTGCCTACGAGCAGTACTTC	CASSEWGTAAYEQYF
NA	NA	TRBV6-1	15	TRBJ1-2	TGTGCCAGCAGTGAATATAGACAAAGTAACTATGGCTACACCTTC	CASSEYRQSNYGYTF
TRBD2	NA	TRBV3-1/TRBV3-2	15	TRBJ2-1	TGTGCCAGCAGCCCTATGACTAGCGGGAGCAATGAGCAGTTCTTC	CASSPMTSGSNEQFF
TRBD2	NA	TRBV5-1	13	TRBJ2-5	TGCGCCAGCAGCTTGGCGGGGGGAGAGACCCAGTACTTC	CASSLAGGETQYF
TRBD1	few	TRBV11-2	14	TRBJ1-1	TGTGCCAGCAGCTCGTACAGGGGGCACACTGAAGCTTTCTTT	CASSSYRGHTEAFF
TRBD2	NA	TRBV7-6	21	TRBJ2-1	TGTGCCAGCAGCTTAGCGTGGAGAGGACTAGCGGGAACGAGCTCCTACAATGAGCAGTTCTTC	CASSLAWRGLAGTSSYNEQFF
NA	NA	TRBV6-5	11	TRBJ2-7	TGTGCCAGCAGTCAGGGCCGGTCACAGTACTTC	CASSQGRSQYF
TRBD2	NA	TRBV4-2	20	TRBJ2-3	TGTGCCAGCAGCCTCTGGCCCCTCGGGACTAGCGGGGTTTCAACAGATACGCAGTATTTT	CASSLWPLGTSGVSTDTQYF
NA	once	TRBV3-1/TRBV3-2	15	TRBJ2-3	TGTGCCAGCAGCCAGACCCCGGGGGACACAGATACGCAGTATTTT	CASSQTPGDTDTQYF
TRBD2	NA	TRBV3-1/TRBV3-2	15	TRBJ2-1	TGTGCCAGCAGCTACCGGGGGGGGACCTACAATGAGCAGTTCTTC	CASSYRGGTYNEQFF
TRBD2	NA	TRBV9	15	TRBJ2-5	TGTGCCAGCACTAGCGGGAGAATCCACCAAGAGACCCAGTACTTC	CASTSGRIHQETQYF
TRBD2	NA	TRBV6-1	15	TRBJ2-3	TGTGCCAGCAGTTCCAGCGGGGGGGGCACAGATACGCAGTATTTT	CASSSSGGGTDTQYF
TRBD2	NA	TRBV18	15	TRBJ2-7	TGTGCCAGCTCACCGACTAGCGGGGCTTACTACGAGCAGTACTTC	CASSPTSGAYYEQYF
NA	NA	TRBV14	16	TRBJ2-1	TGTGCCAGCAGCCGCCCTCACATCGACTCCTACAATGAGCAGTTCTTC	CASSRPHIDSYNEQFF
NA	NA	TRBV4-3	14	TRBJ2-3	TGCGCCAGCAGCCAAAGGCGGTGGCTTGATACGCAGTATTTT	CASSQRRWLDTQYF
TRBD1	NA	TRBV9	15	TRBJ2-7	TGTGCCAGCAGACTACCGGGACAGGGGGCCTACGAGCAGTACTTC	CASRLPGQGAYEQYF
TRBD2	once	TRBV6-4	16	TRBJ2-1	TGTGCCAGCAGTCCCCAGGCTAGCGGGAGTTACAATGAGCAGTTCTTC	CASSPQASGSYNEQFF
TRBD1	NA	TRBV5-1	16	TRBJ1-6	TGCGCCAGCAGCTTGGATACAGGGGGCGCGGATTCACCCCTCCACTTT	CASSLDTGGADSPLHF
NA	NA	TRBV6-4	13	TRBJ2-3	TGTGCCAGCAGCCATCGACAGACAGATACGCAGTATTTT	CASSHRQTDTQYF
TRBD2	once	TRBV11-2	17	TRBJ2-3	TGTGCCAGCAGCTATCGGACTAGCGGGATGGGCGCAGATACGCAGTATTTT	CASSYRTSGMGADTQYF
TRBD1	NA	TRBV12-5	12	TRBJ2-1	TGTGCTAGTGGCCGGGGACAGTCTGAGCAGTTCTTC	CASGRGQSEQFF
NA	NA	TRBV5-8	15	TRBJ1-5	TGTGCCAGCAGCAAGGACCCGGCGGGGAATCAGCCCCAGCATTTT	CASSKDPAGNQPQHF
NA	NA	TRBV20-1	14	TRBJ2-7	TGCAGTGCTAGTCAGGAGGGACCCCCGTACGAGCAGTACTTC	CSASQEGPPYEQYF
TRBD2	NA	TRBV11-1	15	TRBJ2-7	TGTGCCAGCAGCTTTGGACTAGCGGGGTTGTACGAGCAGTACTTC	CASSFGLAGLYEQYF